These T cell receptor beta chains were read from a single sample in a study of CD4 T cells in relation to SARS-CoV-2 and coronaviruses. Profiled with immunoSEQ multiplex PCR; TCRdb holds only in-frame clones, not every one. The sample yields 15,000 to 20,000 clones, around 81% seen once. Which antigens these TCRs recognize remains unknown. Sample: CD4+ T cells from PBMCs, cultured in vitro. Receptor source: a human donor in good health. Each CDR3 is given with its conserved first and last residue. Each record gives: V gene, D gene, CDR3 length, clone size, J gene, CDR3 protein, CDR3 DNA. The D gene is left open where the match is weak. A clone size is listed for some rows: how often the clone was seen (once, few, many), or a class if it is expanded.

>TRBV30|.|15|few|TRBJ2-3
CAWSLTRDGTDTQYF
TGTGCCTGGAGTCTGACCCGAGATGGGACAGATACGCAGTATTTT
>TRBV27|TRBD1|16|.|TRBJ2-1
CASSFSGTGSYNEQFF
TGTGCCAGCAGTTTCTCCGGGACAGGGTCCTACAATGAGCAGTTCTTC
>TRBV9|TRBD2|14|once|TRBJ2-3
CASSVAKLAGGLKF
TGTGCCAGCAGCGTAGCAAAACTAGCGGGGGGCCTAAAATTT
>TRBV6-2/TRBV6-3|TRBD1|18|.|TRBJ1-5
CASSSRTGGGYSNQPQHF
TGTGCCAGCAGTTCCCGGACAGGGGGCGGTTATAGCAATCAGCCCCAGCATTTT
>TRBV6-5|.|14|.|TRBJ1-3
CASSREGAGNTIYF
TGTGCCAGCAGTCGCGAGGGGGCTGGAAACACCATATATTTT
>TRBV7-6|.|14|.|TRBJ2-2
CASSLAMVAGELFF
TGTGCCAGCAGCTTAGCGATGGTAGCCGGGGAGCTGTTTTTT
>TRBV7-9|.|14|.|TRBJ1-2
CASSFGDINYGYTF
TGTGCCAGCAGCTTTGGGGACATTAACTATGGCTACACCTTC
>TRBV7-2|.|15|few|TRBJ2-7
CASSLDVGARRRQYF
TGTGCCAGCAGCTTAGATGTAGGGGCCCGAAGAAGGCAGTACTTC
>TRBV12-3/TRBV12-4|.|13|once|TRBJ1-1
CASSLGFYTEAFF
TGTGCCAGCAGTTTGGGTTTTTACACTGAAGCTTTCTTT
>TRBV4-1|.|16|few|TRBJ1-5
CASSQESGGPYQPQHF
TGCGCCAGCAGCCAAGAAAGTGGCGGACCCTATCAGCCCCAGCATTTT
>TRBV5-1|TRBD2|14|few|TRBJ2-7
CASSSGLAAYEQYF
TGCGCCAGCAGCTCGGGACTAGCGGCCTACGAGCAGTACTTC
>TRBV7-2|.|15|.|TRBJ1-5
CASSYWGSSNQPQHF
TGTGCCAGCAGCTACTGGGGATCTAGCAATCAGCCCCAGCATTTT
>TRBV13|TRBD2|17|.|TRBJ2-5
CASSLGGLAGIQETQYF
TGTGCCAGCAGCTTGGGGGGACTAGCGGGGATCCAAGAGACCCAGTACTTC
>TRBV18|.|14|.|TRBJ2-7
CASSQLEGSYEQYF
TGTGCCAGCTCACAACTGGAGGGTTCCTACGAGCAGTACTTC
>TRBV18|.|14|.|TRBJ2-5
CASSPDSHQETQYF
TGTGCCAGCTCACCAGACTCCCACCAAGAGACCCAGTACTTC
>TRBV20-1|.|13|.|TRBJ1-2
CSASVEGDYGYTF
TGCAGTGCTAGTGTAGAGGGCGACTATGGCTACACCTTC
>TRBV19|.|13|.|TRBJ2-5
CASSRVLVGTQYF
TGTGCCAGTAGTAGAGTATTGGTCGGGACCCAGTACTTC
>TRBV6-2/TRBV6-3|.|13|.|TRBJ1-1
CASSPLRTGSAFF
TGTGCCAGCAGTCCCCTCCGAACAGGGTCGGCTTTCTTT
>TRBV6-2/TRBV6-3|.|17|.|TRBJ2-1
CASSYPSRGGPWNEQFF
TGTGCCAGCAGTTATCCCAGCAGGGGGGGGCCCTGGAATGAGCAGTTCTTC
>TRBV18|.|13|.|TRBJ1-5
CASSPDDSQPQHF
TGTGCCAGCTCACCCGATGATTCACAGCCCCAGCATTTT
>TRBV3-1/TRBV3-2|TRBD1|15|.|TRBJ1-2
CASSPPGRQGYGYTF
TGTGCCAGCAGCCCGCCTGGTCGACAGGGCTATGGCTACACCTTC
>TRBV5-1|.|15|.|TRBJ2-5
CASSLGTDPQETQYF
TGCGCCAGCAGCTTGGGGACAGATCCCCAAGAGACCCAGTACTTC
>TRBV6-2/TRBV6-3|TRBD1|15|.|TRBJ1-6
CASSQTGTENSPLHF
TGTGCCAGCAGTCAAACCGGGACAGAAAATTCACCCCTCCACTTT
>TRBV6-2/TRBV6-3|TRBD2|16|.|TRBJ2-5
CASSRGLAGAAETQYF
TGTGCCAGCAGTCGGGGACTAGCGGGGGCGGCGGAGACCCAGTACTTC
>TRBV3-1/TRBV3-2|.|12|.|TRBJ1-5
CASSRGGQPQHF
TGTGCCAGCAGCCGGGGGGGTCAGCCCCAGCATTTT
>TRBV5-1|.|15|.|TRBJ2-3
CASSARVGGSDTQYF
TGCGCCAGCTCAGCTAGAGTCGGCGGGTCGGATACGCAGTATTTT
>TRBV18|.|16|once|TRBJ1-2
CASSPLQEGGNDGYTF
TGTGCCAGCTCACCCCTTCAGGAGGGGGGGAATGATGGCTACACCTTC
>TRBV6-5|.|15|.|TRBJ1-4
CASRPREATNEKLFF
TGTGCCAGCAGGCCCAGGGAGGCAACTAATGAAAAACTGTTTTTT
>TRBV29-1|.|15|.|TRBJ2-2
CSAISGTLNTGELFF
TGCAGCGCAATCTCCGGGACGCTGAACACCGGGGAGCTGTTTTTT
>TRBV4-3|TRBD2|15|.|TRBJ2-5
CASSPTAGVSETQYF
TGCGCCAGCAGCCCAACAGCGGGAGTTTCGGAGACCCAGTACTTC
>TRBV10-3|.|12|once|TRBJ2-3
CAITSRTDTQYF
TGTGCCATCACGTCAAGGACAGATACGCAGTATTTT
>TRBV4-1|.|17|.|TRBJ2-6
CASSQVERYSGANVLTF
TGCGCCAGCAGCCAAGTGGAGCGATACTCTGGGGCCAACGTCCTGACTTTC
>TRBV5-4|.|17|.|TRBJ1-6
CASSTAGGNSYNSPLHF
TGTGCCAGCAGCACCGCGGGGGGAAACTCCTATAATTCACCCCTCCACTTT
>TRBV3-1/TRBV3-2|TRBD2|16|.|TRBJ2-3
CASSLHSGGAADTQYF
TGTGCCAGCAGCCTTCACAGCGGGGGGGCCGCAGATACGCAGTATTTT
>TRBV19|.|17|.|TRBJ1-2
CASSMRVPAGPDLSYTF
TGTGCCAGTAGTATGAGGGTTCCTGCAGGGCCGGACCTGAGCTACACCTTC
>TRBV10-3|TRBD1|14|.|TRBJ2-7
CAISTGTGAYEQYF
TGTGCCATCAGTACCGGGACAGGGGCCTACGAGCAGTACTTC
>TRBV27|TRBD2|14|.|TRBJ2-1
CASSATERGNEQFF
TGTGCCAGCAGTGCAACGGAGCGGGGCAATGAGCAGTTCTTC
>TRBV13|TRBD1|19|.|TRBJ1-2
CASSSRGGRGRRYNYGYTF
TGTGCCAGCAGCTCTCGGGGCGGTAGGGGGCGACGGTACAACTATGGCTACACCTTC
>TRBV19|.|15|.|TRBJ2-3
CASSIQRSSTDTQYF
TGTGCCAGTAGTATCCAGAGATCTAGCACAGATACGCAGTATTTT
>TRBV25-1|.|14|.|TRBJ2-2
CASSEQINTGELFF
TGTGCCAGCAGTGAACAGATTAACACCGGGGAGCTGTTTTTT
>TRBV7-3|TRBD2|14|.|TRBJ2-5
CASSQAGGQETQYF
TGTGCCAGCAGCCAAGCGGGAGGACAAGAGACCCAGTACTTC
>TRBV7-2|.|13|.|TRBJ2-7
CASSSRISYEQYF
TGTGCCAGCAGCTCACGGATATCCTACGAGCAGTACTTC
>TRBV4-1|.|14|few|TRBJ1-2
CASSHSAGLRGYTF
TGCGCCAGCAGCCACAGTGCAGGGTTGAGAGGCTACACCTTC
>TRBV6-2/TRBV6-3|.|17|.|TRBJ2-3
CASSYSSKGESTDTQYF
TGTGCCAGCAGTTACTCGAGTAAGGGGGAAAGCACAGATACGCAGTATTTT
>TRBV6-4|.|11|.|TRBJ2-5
CATEGGGTQYF
TGTGCCACCGAGGGAGGAGGGACCCAGTACTTC
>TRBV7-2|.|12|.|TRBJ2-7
CASSLRGLEQYF
TGTGCCAGCAGCCTCAGGGGACTCGAGCAGTACTTC
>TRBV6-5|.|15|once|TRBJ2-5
CASSSRGEVWETQYF
TGTGCCAGCTCTTCGCGCGGGGAGGTATGGGAGACCCAGTACTTC
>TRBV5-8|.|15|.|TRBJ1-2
CASSITAARVYGYTF
TGTGCCAGCAGCATAACGGCGGCCAGGGTCTATGGCTACACCTTC
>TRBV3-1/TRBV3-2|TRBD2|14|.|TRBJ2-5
CASSHRGGQETQYF
TGTGCCAGCAGCCACCGGGGGGGGCAAGAGACCCAGTACTTC
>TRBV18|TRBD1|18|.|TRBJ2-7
CASSLNRPGQGAVNEQYF
TGTGCCAGCTCACTCAACAGACCGGGACAGGGGGCGGTAAACGAGCAGTACTTC
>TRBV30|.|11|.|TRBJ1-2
CAWGRDYGYTF
TGTGCCTGGGGCAGGGACTATGGCTACACCTTC
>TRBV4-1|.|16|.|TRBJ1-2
CASSPVPGRVNYGYTF
TGCGCCAGCAGCCCCGTCCCGGGACGGGTTAACTATGGCTACACCTTC
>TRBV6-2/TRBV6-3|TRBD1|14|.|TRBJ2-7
CASSYRDSSYEQYF
TGTGCCAGCAGTTACCGGGACAGCTCCTACGAGCAGTACTTC
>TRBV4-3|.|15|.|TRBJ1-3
CASSQDLTGRDTIYF
TGCGCCAGCAGCCAAGATCTAACAGGGAGAGACACCATATATTTT